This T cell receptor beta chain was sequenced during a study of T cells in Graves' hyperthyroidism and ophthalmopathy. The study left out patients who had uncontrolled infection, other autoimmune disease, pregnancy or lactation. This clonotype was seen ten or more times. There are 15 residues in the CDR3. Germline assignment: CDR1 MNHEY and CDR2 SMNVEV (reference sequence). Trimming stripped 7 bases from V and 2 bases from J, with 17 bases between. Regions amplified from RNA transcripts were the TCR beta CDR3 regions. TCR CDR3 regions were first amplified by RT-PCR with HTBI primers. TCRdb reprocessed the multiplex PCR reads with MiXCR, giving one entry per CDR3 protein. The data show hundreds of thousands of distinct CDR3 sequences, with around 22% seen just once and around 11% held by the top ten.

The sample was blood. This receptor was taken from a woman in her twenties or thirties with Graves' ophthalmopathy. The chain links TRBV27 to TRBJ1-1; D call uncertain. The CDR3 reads CASKMGLGINTEAFF. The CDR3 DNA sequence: TGTGCCAGCAAGATGGGGTTGGGGATCAACACTGAAGCTTTCTTT.